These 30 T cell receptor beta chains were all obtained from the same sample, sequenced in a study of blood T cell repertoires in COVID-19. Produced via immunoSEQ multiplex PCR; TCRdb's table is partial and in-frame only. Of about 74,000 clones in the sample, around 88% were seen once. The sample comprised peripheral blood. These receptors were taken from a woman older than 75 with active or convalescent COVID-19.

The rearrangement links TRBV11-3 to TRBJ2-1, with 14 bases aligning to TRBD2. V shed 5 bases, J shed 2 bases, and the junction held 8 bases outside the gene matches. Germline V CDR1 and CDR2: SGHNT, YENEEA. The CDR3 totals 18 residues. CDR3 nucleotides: TGTGCCAGCAGCCCCAGACTAGCGGGAGGGGCCCCCTACAATGAGCAGTTCTTC. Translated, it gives CASSPRLAGGAPYNEQFF.

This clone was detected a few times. CDR3 sequence: CASSAGQAVFEEQYF. The CDR3 DNA is TGTGCCAGCAGTGCCGGACAGGCCGTCTTCGAAGAGCAGTACTTC. This sequence joins TRBV2 and TRBJ2-7, with 7 nucleotides matching TRBD1. With 4 bases clipped from V and 7 bases from J, the junction kept 13 bases outside the gene matches. From germline, CDR1 is SNHLY and CDR2 FYNNEI. This CDR3 region has 15 residues.

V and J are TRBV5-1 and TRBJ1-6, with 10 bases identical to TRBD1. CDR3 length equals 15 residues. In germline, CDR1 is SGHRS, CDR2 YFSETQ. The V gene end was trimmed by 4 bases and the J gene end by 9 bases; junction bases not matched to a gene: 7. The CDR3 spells CASSAGQGVGSPLHF. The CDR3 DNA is TGCGCCAGCAGCGCCGGACAGGGGGTAGGTTCACCCCTCCACTTT.

The CDR3 protein is CASSHGSSGNTIYF. The CDR3 region has the DNA TGTGCCAGCAGCCACGGGAGCTCTGGAAACACCATATATTTT. This chain links TRBV3-1 (or the pseudogene TRBV3-2) with TRBJ1-3; no definite D call. Germline V CDR1 and CDR2: LGHDT, YNNKEL (reference sequence). Trimming stripped 3 bases from V and 0 bases from J, with 6 bases between. This CDR3 region has 14 residues.

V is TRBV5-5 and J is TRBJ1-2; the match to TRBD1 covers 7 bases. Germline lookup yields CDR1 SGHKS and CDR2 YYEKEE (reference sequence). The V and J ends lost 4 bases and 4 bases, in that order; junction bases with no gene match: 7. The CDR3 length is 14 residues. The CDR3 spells CASSPNRGSYGYTF. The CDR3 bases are TGTGCCAGCAGCCCCAACAGGGGATCCTATGGCTACACCTTC.

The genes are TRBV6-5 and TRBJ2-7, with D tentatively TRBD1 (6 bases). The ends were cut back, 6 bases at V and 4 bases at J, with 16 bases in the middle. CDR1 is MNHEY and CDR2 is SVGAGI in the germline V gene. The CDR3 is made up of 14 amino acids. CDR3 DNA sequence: TGTGCCAGCAGCCTCGAGGCAGGGGAGTACGAGCAGTACTTC. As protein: CASSLEAGEYEQYF.

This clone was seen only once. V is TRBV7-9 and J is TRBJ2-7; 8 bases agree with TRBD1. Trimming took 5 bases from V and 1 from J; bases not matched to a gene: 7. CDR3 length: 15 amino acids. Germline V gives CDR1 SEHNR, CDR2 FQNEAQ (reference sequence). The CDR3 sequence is CASSQGASASYEQYF. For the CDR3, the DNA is TGTGCCAGCAGCCAGGGGGCTAGCGCGTCCTACGAGCAGTACTTC.

The CDR3 spells CASSRTGGNQPQHF. CDR3 nucleotide sequence: TGTGCCAGCAGCCGGACAGGGGGCAATCAGCCCCAGCATTTT. The V call is TRBV9, the J call TRBJ1-5, with 9 bases that match TRBD1. CDR3 length: 14 residues. The ends lost 4 bases at V and 2 bases at J; junction bases unmatched: 1. Germline-derived CDR1 and CDR2 are SGDLS and YYNGEE.

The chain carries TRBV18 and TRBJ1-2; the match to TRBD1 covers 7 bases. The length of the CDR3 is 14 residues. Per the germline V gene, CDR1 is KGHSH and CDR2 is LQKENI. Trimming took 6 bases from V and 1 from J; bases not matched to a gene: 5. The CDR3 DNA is TGTGCCAGCTCCGCCGGGACAGATAACTATGGCTACACCTTC. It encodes CASSAGTDNYGYTF.

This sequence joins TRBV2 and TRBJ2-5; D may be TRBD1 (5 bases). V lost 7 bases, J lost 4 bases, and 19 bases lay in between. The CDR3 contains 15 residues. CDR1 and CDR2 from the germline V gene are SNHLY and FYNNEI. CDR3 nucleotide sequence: TGTGCCAGCACCAAGATCAGGGTTTCGCGAGAGACCCAGTACTTC. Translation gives CASTKIRVSRETQYF. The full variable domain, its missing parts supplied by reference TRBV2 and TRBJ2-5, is EPEVTQTPSHQVTQMGQEVILRCVPISNHLYFYWYRQILGQKVEFLVSFYNNEISEKSEIFDDQFSVERPDGSNFTLKIRSTKLEDSAMYFCASTKIRVSRETQYFGPGTRLLVL.

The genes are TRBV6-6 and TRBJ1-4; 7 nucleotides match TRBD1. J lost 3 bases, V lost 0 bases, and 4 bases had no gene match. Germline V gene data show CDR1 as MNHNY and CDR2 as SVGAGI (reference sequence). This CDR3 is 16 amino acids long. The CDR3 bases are TGTGCCAGCAGTTACTCGACAGGGCCAGCTAATGAAAAACTGTTTTTT. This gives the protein CASSYSTGPANEKLFF.

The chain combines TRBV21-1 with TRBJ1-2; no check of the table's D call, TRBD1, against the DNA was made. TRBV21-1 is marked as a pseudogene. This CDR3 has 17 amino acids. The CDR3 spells CASSAPGTGGTEDGYTF. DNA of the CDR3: TGTGCCAGCAGCGCACCCGGGACAGGGGGCACCGAGGATGGCTACACCTTC.

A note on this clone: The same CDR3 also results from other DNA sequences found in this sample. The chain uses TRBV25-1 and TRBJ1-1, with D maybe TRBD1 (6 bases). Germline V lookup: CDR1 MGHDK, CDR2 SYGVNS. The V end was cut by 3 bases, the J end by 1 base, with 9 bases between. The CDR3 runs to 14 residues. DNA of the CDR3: TGTGCCAGCAGTGACCGAGGGGGGAACACTGAAGCTTTCTTT. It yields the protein CASSDRGGNTEAFF.

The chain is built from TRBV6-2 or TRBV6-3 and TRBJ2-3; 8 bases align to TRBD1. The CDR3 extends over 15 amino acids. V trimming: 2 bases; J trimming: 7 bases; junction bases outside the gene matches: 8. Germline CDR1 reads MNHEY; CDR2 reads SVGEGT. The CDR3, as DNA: TGTGCCAGCAGTTACCCCCCCCGACAGGGGAATACGCAGTATTTT. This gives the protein CASSYPPRQGNTQYF.

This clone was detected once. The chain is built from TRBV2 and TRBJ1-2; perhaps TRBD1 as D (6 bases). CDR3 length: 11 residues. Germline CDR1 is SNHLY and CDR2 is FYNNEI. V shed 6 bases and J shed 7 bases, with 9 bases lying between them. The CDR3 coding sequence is TGTGCCAGCAGCCGGGACATTGGCTACACCTTC. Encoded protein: CASSRDIGYTF.

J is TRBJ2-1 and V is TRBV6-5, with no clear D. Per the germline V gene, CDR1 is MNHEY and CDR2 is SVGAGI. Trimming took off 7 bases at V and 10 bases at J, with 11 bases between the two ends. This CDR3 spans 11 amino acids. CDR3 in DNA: TGTGCCAGCACCTCCGCCAGGGAGCAGTTCTTC. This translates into CASTSAREQFF.

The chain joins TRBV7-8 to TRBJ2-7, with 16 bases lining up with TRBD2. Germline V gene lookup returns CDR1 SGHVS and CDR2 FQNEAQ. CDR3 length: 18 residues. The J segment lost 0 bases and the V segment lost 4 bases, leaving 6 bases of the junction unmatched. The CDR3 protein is CASSSPGLAGGISYEQYF. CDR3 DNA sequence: TGTGCCAGCAGCTCACCGGGACTAGCGGGAGGGATCTCCTACGAGCAGTACTTC.

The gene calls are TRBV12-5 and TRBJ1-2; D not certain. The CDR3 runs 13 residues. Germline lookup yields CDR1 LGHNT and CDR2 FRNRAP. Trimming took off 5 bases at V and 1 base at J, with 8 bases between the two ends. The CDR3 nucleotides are TGTGCTAGTGGTCGGTATATTAACTATGGCTACACCTTC. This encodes CASGRYINYGYTF.

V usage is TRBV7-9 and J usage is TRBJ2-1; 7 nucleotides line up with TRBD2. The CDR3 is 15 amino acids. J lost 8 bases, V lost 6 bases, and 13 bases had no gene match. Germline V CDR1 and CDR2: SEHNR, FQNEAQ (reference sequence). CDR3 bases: TGTGCCAGCAGATCGGGGGGAGGGAGGGTTCATGAGCAGTTCTTC. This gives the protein CASRSGGGRVHEQFF.

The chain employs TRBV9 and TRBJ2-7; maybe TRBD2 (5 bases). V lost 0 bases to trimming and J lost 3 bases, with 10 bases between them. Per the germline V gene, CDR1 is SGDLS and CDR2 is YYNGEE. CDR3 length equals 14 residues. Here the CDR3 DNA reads TGTGCCAGCAGCGTAGAGGTCCGGGGCTACGAGCAGTACTTC. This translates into CASSVEVRGYEQYF.

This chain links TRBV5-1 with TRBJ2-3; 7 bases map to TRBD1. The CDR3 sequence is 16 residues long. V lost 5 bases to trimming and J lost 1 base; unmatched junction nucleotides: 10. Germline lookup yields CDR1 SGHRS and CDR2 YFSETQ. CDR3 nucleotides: TGCGCCAGCAGTTCCGGACGTACAGGGGGCACAGATACGCAGTATTTT. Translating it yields CASSSGRTGGTDTQYF.

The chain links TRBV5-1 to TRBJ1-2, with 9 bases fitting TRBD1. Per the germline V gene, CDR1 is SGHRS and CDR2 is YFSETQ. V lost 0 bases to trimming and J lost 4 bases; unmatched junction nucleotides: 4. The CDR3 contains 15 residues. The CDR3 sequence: CASSLAPGQGYGYTF. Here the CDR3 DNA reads TGCGCCAGCAGCTTGGCACCGGGACAGGGCTATGGCTACACCTTC. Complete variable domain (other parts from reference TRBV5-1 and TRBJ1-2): KAGVTQTPRYLIKTRGQQVTLSCSPISGHRSVSWYQQTPGQGLQFLFEYFSETQRNKGNFPGRFSGRQFSNSRSEMNVSTLELGDSALYLCASSLAPGQGYGYTFGSGTRLTVV.

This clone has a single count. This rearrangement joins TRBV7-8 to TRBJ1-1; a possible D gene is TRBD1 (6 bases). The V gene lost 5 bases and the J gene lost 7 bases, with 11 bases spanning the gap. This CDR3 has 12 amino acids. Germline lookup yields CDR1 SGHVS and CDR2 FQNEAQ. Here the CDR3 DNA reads TGTGCCAGCAGCCCACAGGGATTTGAAGCTTTCTTT. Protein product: CASSPQGFEAFF.

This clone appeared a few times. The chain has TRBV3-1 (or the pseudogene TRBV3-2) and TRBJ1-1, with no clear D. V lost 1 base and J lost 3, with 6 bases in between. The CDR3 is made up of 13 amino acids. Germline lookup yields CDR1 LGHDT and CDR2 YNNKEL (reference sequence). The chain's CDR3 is CASSQVTDTEAFF. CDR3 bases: TGTGCCAGCAGCCAAGTAACAGACACTGAAGCTTTCTTT.

The CDR3 is CASSPGEGYSPLHF. In nucleotides, the CDR3 is TGTGCCAGCAGCCCGGGGGAGGGGTATTCACCCCTCCACTTT. This chain links TRBV7-9 with TRBJ1-6, with D maybe TRBD1 (5 bases). Germline V lookup: CDR1 SEHNR, CDR2 FQNEAQ (reference sequence). This CDR3 comprises 14 residues. The V gene lost 5 bases and the J gene lost 8 bases, with 13 bases spanning the gap.

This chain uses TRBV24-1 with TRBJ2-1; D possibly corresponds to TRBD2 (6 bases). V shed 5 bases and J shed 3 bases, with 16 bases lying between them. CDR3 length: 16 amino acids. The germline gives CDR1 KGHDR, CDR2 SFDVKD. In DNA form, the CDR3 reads TGTGCCACCAGTGGTTGGGGCGGGATAAGCTACAATGAGCAGTTCTTC. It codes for CATSGWGGISYNEQFF.

The CDR3 region is CASSQGTPSSPLHF. CDR3 nucleotides: TGTGCCAGCAGCCAAGGAACTCCGTCTTCACCCCTCCACTTT. This chain uses TRBV3-1 (or the pseudogene TRBV3-2) with TRBJ1-6; no definite D call. The length of the CDR3 is 14 residues. Trimming removed 1 base at V and 9 bases at J, with 10 bases between. Germline CDR1 and CDR2: LGHDT and YNNKEL (reference sequence).

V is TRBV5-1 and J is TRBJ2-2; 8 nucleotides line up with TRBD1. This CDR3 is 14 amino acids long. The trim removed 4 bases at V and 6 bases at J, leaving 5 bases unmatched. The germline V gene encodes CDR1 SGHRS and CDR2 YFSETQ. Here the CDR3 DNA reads TGCGCCAGCAGCGCAAGACAGGGGCCCGGGGAGCTGTTTTTT. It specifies CASSARQGPGELFF.

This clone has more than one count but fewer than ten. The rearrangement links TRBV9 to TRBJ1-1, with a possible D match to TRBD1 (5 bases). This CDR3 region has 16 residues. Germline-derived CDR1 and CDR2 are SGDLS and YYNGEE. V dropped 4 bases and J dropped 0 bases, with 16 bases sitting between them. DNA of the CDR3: TGTGCCAGCAGCCCCGAATCGTGGGGCTTGAACACTGAAGCTTTCTTT. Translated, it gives CASSPESWGLNTEAFF.

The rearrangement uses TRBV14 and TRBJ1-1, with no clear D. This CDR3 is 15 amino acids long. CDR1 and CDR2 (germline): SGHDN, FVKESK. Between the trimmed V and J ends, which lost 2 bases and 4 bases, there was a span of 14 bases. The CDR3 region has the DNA TGTGCCAGCAGCCAAACTAGGGCATTCTCCACTGAAGCTTTCTTT. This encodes CASSQTRAFSTEAFF.